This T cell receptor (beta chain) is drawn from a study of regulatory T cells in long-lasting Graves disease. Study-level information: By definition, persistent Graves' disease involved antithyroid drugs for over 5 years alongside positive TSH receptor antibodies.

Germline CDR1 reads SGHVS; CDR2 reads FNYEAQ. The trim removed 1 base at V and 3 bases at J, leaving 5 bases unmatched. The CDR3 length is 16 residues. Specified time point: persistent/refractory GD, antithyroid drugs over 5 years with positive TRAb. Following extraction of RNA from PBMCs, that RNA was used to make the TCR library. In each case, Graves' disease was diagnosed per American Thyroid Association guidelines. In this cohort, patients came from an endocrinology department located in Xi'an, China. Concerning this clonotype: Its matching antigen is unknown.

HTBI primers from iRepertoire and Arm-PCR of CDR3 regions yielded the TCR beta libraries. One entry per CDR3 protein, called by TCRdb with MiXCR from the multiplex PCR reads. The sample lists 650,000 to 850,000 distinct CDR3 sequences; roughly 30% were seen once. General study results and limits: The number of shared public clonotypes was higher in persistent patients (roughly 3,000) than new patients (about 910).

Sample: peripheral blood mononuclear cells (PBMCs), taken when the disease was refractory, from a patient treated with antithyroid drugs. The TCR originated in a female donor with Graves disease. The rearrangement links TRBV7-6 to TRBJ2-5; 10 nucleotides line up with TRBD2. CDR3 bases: TGTGCCAGCAGCTTAGAGGGGCTAGCGGGAGAAGAGACCCAGTACTTC. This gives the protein CASSLEGLAGEETQYF.